This T cell receptor beta chain stems from a study of blood T cell repertoires in COVID-19. Study background: There were acute and convalescent COVID-19 samples, and they came from the United States, Italy and Spain.

Trimming took 5 bases from V and 5 from J; bases not matched to a gene: 5. The CDR3 spans 15 residues. CDR1 is MDHEN and CDR2 is SYDVKM in the germline V gene. How the authors handled the data: Amplifying reference gene primers gave estimates of nucleated cell counts. Profiled with immunoSEQ multiplex PCR; TCRdb holds only in-frame clones, not every one. D and trimming were read from the DNA, whereas the V and J calls and clone size are those reported in that table. The sample has about 200,000 clones, around 83% seen once; the top ten hold 10%. The clonotype originates from a woman in her fifties or sixties with COVID-19, enrolled during active disease. V is TRBV28 and J is TRBJ2-2; 10 bases match TRBD1. The specimen sequenced was peripheral blood. CDR3 sequence (DNA): TGTGCCAGCAGTATTCCGGGACAGGGGACCGGGGAGCTGTTTTTT. Its translation: CASSIPGQGTGELFF.